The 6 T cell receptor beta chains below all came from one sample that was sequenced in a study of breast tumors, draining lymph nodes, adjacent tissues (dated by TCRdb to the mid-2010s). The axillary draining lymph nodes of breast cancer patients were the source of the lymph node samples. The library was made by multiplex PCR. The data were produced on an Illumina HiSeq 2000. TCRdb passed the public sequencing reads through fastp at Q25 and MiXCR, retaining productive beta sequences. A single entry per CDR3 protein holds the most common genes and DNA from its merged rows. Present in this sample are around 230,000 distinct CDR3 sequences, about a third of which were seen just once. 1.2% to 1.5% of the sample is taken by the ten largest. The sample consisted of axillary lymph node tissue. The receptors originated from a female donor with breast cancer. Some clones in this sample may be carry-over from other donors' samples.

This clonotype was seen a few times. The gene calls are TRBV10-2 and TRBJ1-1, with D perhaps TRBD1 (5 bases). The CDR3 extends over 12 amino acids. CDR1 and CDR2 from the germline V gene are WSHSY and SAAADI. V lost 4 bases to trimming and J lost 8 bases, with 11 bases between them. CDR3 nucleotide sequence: TGCGCCAGCAGTGGGGCCGGGGGGGAAGCTTTCTTT. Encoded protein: CASSGAGGEAFF.

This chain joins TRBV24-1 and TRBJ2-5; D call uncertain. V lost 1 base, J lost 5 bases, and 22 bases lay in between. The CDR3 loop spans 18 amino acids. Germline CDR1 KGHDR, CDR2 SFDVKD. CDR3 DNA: TGTGCCACCAGTGATTTCCTCGGATTGGGCAGGAAGCAGGAGACCCAGTACTTC. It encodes CATSDFLGLGRKQETQYF.

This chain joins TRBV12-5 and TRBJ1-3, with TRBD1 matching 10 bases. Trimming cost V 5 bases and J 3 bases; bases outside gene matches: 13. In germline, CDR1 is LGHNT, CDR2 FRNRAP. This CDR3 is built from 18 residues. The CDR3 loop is CASGPLPGQGSCGNTIYF. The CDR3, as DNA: TGTGCTAGTGGTCCTCTTCCGGGACAGGGGTCTTGTGGAAACACCATATATTTT.

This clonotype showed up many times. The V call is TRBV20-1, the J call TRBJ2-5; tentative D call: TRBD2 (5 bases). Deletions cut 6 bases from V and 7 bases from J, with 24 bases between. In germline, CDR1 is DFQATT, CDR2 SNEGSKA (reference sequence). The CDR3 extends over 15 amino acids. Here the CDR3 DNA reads TGCAGTGCCCGGGAATCCAGCAGATCGCTGGTGACCCAGTACTTC. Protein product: CSARESSRSLVTQYF.

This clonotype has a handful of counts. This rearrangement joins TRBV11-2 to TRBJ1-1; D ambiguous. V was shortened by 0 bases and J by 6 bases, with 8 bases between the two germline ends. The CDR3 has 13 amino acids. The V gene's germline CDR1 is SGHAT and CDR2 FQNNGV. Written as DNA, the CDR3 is TGTGCCAGCAGCTTAGATTGGGTTGCTGAAGCTTTCTTT. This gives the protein CASSLDWVAEAFF.

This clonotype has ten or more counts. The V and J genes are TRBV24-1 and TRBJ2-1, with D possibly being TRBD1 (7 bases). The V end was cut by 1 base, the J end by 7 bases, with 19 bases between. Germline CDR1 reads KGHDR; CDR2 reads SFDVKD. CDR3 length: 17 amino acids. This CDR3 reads CATSDFQETGRDNEQFF. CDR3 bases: TGTGCCACCAGTGATTTCCAAGAGACAGGGCGGGATAATGAGCAGTTCTTC.